The T cell receptor (beta chain) described here comes from a study of vaccination and CD4 T cells after COVID-19. Treatment meaning: approximately nine-day PBMC culture with coronavirus spike peptide pools or control peptides (ViraFEST assay). Cultured CD4+ T-cell DNA underwent Oncomine TCR Beta short-read sequencing. Using its own MiXCR run on the PCR reads, TCRdb lists one record per CDR3 protein. The table shows some 14,000 distinct CDR3 sequences, with 34% occurring only once. This clonotype was seen a few times. The antigen remains undetermined. The CDR3 runs 12 residues. V lost 5 bases and J lost 3, with 7 bases in between. Germline values: CDR1 LNHDA, CDR2 SQIVND (reference sequence).

The J gene is TRBJ1-1, the V gene TRBV19, with a tentative D call TRBD1 (5 bases). This receptor was identified in a human donor with COVID-19. Sequenced: cultured CD4+ T cells from blood. Here the CDR3 DNA reads TGTGCCAGTAGTTTCAGGGACACTGAAGCTTTCTTT. Translated: CASSFRDTEAFF.